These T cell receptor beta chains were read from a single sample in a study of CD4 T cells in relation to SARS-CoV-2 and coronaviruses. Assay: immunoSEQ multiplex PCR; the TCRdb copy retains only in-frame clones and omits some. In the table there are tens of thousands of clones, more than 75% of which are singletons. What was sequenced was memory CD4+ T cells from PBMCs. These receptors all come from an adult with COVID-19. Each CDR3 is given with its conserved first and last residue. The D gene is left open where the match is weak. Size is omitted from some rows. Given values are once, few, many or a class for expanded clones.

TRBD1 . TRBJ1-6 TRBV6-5 CASSPPGQDNSPLHF TGTGCCAGCAGCCCACCGGGACAGGATAATTCACCCCTCCACTTT
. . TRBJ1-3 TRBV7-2 CASSLARAGNTIYF TGTGCCAGCAGCTTAGCCAGAGCTGGAAACACCATATATTTT
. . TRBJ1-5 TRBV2 CASSVLDSNQPQHF TGTGCCAGCAGTGTTTTGGATAGCAATCAGCCCCAGCATTTT
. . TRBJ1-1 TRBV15 CATSRDRGMNTEAFF TGTGCCACCAGCAGAGATCGGGGCATGAACACTGAAGCTTTCTTT
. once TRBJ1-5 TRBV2 CASRTNRAGNNQPQHF TGTGCCAGCAGGACCAACCGGGCCGGCAACAATCAGCCCCAGCATTTT
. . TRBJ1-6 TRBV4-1 CASSQSLEGQNSPLHF TGCGCCAGCAGCCAAAGCCTCGAGGGGCAGAATTCACCCCTCCACTTT
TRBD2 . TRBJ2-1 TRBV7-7 CASSPGLASYNEQFF TGTGCTAGCAGCCCTGGACTAGCCTCCTACAATGAGCAGTTCTTC
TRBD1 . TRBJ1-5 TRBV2 CASSGTGGNQPQHF TGTGCCAGCAGCGGGACAGGCGGCAATCAGCCCCAGCATTTT
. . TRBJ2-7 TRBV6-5 CASRSGSYEQYF TGTGCCAGCAGGTCGGGGTCCTACGAGCAGTACTTC
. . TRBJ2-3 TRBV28 CASSSRGLYRDTQYF TGTGCCAGCAGTTCCCGGGGCCTGTACCGGGATACGCAGTATTTT
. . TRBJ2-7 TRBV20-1 CSASAPRGFTYEQYF TGCAGTGCTAGTGCTCCCCGGGGCTTTACCTACGAGCAGTACTTC
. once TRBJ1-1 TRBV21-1 CASSTPRGGSEAFF TGTGCCAGCAGCACCCCACGAGGGGGCTCTGAAGCTTTCTTT
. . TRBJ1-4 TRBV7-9 CASSLTGGDNEKLFF TGTGCCAGCAGCTTAACGGGAGGGGATAATGAAAAACTGTTTTTT
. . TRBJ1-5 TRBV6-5 CASTPGGLGQPQHF TGTGCCAGCACCCCGGGAGGGTTAGGTCAGCCCCAGCATTTT
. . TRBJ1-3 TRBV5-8 CASSFQGSGNTIYF TGTGCCAGCAGCTTCCAGGGATCTGGAAACACCATATATTTT
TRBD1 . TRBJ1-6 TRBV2 CASRRTGIGSPLHF TGTGCCAGCAGGAGGACAGGGATCGGTTCACCCCTCCACTTT
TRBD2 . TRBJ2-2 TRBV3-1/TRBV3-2 CASSQEGLASTGELFF TGTGCCAGCAGCCAGGAGGGACTAGCGTCAACCGGGGAGCTGTTTTTT
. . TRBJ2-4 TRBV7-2 CASSLGLSRIGGIKNIQYF TGTGCCAGCAGCCTTGGACTGTCCCGCATCGGAGGAATCAAAAACATTCAGTACTTC
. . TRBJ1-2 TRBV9 CASSVVQNYGYTF TGTGCCAGCAGCGTAGTACAGAACTATGGCTACACCTTC
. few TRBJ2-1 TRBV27 CASSLGIRDAGKSEQFF TGTGCCAGCAGTTTAGGAATCCGGGACGCAGGTAAAAGTGAGCAGTTCTTC
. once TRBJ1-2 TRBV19 CASQTLSGAGYTF TGTGCCAGCCAGACCCTCTCCGGGGCCGGCTACACCTTC
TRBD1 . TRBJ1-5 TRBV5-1 CASSSTGGHQPQHF TGCGCCAGCAGCTCCACAGGGGGCCATCAGCCCCAGCATTTT
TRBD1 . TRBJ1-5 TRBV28 CASRIQGTVNQPQHF TGTGCCAGCAGGATACAAGGGACAGTTAATCAGCCCCAGCATTTT
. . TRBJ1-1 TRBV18 CASSSLPGQNTEAFF TGTGCCAGCTCATCCCTACCGGGACAGAACACTGAAGCTTTCTTT
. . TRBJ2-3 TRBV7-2 CASSLGVAVRTDTQYF TGTGCCAGCAGCCTAGGTGTCGCGGTGCGCACAGATACGCAGTATTTT
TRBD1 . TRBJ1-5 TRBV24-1 CATSDARDRSQPQHF TGTGCCACCAGTGACGCTCGGGACAGGTCCCAGCCCCAGCATTTT